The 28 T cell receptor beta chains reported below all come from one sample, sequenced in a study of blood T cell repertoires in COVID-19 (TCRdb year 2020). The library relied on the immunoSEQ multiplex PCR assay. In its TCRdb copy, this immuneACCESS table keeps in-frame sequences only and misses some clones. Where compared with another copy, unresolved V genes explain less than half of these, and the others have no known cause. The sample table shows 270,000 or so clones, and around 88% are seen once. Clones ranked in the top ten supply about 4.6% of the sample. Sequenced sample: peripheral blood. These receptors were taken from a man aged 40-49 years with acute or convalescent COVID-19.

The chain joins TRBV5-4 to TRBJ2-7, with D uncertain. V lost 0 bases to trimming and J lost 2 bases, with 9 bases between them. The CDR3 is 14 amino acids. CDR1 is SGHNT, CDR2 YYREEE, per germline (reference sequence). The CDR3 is CASSLGGVAYEQYF. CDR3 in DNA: TGTGCCAGCAGCTTGGGCGGAGTGGCCTACGAGCAGTACTTC.

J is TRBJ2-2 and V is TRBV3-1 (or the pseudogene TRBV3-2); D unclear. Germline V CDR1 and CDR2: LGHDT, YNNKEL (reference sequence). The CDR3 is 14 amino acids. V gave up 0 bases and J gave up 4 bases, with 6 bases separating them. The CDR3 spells CASSQEQITGELFF. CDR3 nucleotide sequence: TGTGCCAGCAGCCAAGAACAGATCACCGGGGAGCTGTTTTTT.

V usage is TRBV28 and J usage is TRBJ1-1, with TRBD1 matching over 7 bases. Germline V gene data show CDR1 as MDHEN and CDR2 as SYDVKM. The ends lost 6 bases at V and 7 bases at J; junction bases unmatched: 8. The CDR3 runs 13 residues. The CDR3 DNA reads TGTGCCAGCAGGAGGCAGGGGGAGGTTGAAGCTTTCTTT. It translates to CASRRQGEVEAFF.

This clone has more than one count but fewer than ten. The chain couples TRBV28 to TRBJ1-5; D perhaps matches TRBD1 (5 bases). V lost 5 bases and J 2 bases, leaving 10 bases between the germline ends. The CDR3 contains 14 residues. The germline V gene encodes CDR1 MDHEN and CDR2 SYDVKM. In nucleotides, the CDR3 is TGTGCCAGCAGTCCGGACATCGGCAATCAGCCCCAGCATTTT. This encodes CASSPDIGNQPQHF.

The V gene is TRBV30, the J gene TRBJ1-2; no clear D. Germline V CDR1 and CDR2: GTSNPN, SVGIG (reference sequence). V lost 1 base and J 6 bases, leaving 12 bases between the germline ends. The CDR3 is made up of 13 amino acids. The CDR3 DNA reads TGTGCCTGGAGTGACTACCCTACCCATGGCTACACCTTC. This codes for CAWSDYPTHGYTF.

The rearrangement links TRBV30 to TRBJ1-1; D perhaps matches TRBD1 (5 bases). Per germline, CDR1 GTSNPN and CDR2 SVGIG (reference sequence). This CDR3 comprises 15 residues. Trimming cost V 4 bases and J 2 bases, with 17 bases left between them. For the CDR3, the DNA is TGTGCCTGGACCCATTTAGACAGAATAAACACTGAAGCTTTCTTT. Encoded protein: CAWTHLDRINTEAFF.

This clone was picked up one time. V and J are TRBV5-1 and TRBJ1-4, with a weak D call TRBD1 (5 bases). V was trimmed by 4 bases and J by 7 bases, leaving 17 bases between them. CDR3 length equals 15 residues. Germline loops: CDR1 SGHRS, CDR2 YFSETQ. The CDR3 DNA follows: TGCGCCAGCAGCAGAGGGGACTTCGGAAGTGAAAAACTGTTTTTT. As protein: CASSRGDFGSEKLFF.

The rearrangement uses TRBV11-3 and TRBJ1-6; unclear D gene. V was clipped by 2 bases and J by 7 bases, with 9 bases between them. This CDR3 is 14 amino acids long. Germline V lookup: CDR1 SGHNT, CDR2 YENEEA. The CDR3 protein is CASSLKSENSPLHF. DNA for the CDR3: TGTGCCAGCAGCTTAAAATCAGAAAATTCACCCCTCCACTTT.

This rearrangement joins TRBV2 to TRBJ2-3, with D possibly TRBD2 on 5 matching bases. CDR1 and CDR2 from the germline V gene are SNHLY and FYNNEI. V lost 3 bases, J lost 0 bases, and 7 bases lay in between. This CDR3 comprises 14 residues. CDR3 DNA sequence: TGTGCCAGCAGTGAGGTAGCGAGCACAGATACGCAGTATTTT. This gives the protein CASSEVASTDTQYF.

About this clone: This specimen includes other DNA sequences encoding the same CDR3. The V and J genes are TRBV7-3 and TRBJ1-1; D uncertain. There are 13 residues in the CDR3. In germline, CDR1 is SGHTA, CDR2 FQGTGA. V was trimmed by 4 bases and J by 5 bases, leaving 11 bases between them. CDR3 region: CASSSLGSTEAFF. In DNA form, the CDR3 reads TGTGCCAGCAGCTCCCTTGGGAGTACTGAAGCTTTCTTT.

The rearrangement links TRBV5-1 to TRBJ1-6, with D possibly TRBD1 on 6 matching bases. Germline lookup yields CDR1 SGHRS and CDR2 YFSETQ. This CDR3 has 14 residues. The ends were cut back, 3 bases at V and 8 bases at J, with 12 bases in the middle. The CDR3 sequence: CASSYRDGDSPLHF. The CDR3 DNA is TGCGCCAGCAGCTACAGGGATGGGGATTCACCCCTCCACTTT. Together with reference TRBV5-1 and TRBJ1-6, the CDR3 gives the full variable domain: KAGVTQTPRYLIKTRGQQVTLSCSPISGHRSVSWYQQTPGQGLQFLFEYFSETQRNKGNFPGRFSGRQFSNSRSEMNVSTLELGDSALYLCASSYRDGDSPLHFGNGTRLTVT.

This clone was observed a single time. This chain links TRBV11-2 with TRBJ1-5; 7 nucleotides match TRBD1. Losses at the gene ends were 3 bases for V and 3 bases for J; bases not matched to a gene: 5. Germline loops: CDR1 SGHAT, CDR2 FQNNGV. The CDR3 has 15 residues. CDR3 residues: CASSLQGEVNQPQHF. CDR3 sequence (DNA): TGTGCCAGCAGCTTGCAGGGGGAGGTCAATCAGCCCCAGCATTTT.

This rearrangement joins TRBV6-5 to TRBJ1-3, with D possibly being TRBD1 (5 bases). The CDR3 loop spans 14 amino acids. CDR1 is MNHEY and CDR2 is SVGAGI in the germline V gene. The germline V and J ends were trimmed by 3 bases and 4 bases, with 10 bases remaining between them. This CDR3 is CASSYTGDGNTIYF. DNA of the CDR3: TGTGCCAGCAGTTATACAGGAGACGGAAACACCATATATTTT.

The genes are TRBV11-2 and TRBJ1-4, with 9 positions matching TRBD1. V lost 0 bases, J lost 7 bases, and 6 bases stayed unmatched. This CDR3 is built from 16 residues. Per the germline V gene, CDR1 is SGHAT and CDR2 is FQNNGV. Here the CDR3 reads CASSLDPQGAGEKLFF. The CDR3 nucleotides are TGTGCCAGCAGCTTAGACCCACAGGGGGCAGGTGAAAAACTGTTTTTT.

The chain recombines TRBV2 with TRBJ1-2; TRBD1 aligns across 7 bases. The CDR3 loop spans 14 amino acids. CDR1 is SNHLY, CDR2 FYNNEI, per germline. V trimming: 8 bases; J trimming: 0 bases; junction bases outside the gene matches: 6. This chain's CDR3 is CASREGATNYGYTF. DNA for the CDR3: TGTGCCAGCCGGGAGGGGGCAACTAACTATGGCTACACCTTC.

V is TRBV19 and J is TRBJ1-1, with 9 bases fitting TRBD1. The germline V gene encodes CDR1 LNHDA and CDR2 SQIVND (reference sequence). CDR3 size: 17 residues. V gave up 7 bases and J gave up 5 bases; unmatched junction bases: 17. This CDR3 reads CASTLQGGQGKRTEAFF. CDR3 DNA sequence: TGTGCCAGTACCCTTCAAGGTGGACAGGGGAAGAGAACTGAAGCTTTCTTT.

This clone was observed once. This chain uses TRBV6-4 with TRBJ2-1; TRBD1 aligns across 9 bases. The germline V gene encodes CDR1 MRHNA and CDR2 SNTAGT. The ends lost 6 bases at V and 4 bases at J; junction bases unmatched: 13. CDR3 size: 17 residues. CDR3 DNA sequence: TGTGCCAGCAGCGTGAAACTTTCGGGACAGGGTTACAATGAGCAGTTCTTC. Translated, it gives CASSVKLSGQGYNEQFF.

The CDR3 DNA sequence: TGTGCCAGCAGTTTAACCGGCAATGAGCAGTTCTTC. Translation gives CASSLTGNEQFF. The J gene is TRBJ2-1, the V gene TRBV28; D ambiguous. Trimming left V 2 bases short and J 6 bases short, with 5 bases between. This CDR3 spans 12 amino acids. Germline CDR1 reads MDHEN; CDR2 reads SYDVKM.

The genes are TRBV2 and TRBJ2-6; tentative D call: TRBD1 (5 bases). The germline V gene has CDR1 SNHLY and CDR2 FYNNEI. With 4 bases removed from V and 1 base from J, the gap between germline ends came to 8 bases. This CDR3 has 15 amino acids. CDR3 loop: CASSGTPSGANVLTF. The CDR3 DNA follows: TGTGCCAGCAGTGGGACACCATCTGGGGCCAACGTCCTGACTTTC. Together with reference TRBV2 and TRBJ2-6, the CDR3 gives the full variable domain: EPEVTQTPSHQVTQMGQEVILRCVPISNHLYFYWYRQILGQKVEFLVSFYNNEISEKSEIFDDQFSVERPDGSNFTLKIRSTKLEDSAMYFCASSGTPSGANVLTFGAGSRLTVL.

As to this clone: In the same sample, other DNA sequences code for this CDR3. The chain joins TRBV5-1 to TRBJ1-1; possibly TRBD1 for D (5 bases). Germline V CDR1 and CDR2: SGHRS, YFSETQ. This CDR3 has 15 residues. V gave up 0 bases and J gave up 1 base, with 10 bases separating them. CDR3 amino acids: CASSLAGGANTEAFF. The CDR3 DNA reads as TGCGCCAGCAGCTTGGCCGGAGGGGCGAACACTGAAGCTTTCTTT.

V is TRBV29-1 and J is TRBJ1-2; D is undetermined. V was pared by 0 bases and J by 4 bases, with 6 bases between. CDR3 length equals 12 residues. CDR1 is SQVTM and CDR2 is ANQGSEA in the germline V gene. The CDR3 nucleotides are TGCAGCGTTGAAGAGGCCCTCTATGGCTACACCTTC. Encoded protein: CSVEEALYGYTF.

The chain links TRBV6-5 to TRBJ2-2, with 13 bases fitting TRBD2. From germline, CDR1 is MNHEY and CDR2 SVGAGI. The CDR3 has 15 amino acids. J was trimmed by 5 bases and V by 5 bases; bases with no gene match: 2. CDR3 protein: CASSQLAGGTGELFF. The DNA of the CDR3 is TGTGCCAGCAGTCAACTAGCGGGGGGGACCGGGGAGCTGTTTTTT.

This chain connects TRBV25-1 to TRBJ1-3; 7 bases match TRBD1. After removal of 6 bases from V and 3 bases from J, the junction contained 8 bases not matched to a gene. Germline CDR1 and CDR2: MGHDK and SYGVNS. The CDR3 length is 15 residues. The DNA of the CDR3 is TGTGCCAGCAGCTCAAAACAGGGGCTTGGAAACACCATATATTTT. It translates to CASSSKQGLGNTIYF. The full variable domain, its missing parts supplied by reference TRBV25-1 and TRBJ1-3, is EADIYQTPRYLVIGTGKKITLECSQTMGHDKMYWYQQDPGMELHLIHYSYGVNSTEKGDLSSESTVSRIRTEHFPLTLESARPSHTSQYLCASSSKQGLGNTIYFGEGSWLTVV.

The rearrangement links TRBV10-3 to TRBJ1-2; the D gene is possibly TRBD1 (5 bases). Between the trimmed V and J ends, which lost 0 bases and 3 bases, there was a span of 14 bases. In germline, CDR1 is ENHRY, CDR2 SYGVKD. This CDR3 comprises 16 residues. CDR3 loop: CAISESKGIGYYGYTF. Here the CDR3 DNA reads TGTGCCATCAGTGAGTCAAAGGGGATAGGATACTATGGCTACACCTTC.

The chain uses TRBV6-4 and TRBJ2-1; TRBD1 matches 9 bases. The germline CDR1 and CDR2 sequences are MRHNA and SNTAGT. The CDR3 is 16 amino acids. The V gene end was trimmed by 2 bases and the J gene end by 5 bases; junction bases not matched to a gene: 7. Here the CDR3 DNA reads TGTGCCAGCAGTGACGTAACCGGGACAGGGCACAATGAGCAGTTCTTC. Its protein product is CASSDVTGTGHNEQFF.

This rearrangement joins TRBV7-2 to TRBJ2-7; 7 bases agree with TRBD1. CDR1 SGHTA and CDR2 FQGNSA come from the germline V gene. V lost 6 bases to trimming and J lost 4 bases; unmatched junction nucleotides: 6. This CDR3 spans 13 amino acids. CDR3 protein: CASSHRGPYEQYF. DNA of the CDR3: TGTGCCAGCAGTCACAGGGGACCTTACGAGCAGTACTTC.

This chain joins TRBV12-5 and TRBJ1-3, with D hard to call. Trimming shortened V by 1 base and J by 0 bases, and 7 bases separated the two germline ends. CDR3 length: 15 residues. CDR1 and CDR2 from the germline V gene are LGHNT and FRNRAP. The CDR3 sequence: CASGLGVFSGNTIYF. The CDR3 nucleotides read TGTGCTAGTGGTTTGGGAGTATTCTCTGGAAACACCATATATTTT. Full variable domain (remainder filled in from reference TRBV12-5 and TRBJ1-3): DARVTQTPRHKVTEMGQEVTMRCQPILGHNTVFWYRQTMMQGLELLAYFRNRAPLDDSGMPKDRFSAEMPDATLATLKIQPSEPRDSAVYFCASGLGVFSGNTIYFGEGSWLTVV.

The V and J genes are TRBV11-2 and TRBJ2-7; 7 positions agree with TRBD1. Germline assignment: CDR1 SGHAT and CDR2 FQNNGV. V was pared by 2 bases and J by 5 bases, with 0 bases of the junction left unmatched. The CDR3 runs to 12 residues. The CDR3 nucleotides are TGTGCCAGCAGCTTAACAGGGGACGAGCAGTACTTC. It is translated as CASSLTGDEQYF.